What follows describes a single T cell receptor beta chain. Its antigen remains unidentified. Only in-frame clones appear in the TCRdb table, and some are missing; sequencing was by immunoSEQ multiplex PCR. The data show roughly 48,000 clones, about four fifths seen once. The CDR3 is 15 residues long. V shed 2 bases, J shed 5 bases, and the junction held 4 bases outside the gene matches. Per germline, CDR1 KGHSH and CDR2 LQKENI. The sample originates from a study of OX40 agonist ivuxolimab in advanced cancers. Turning to the study itself: Prior anti-PD-1, anti-PD-L1 or anti-CTLA-4 therapy did not bar entry, and 40% to 45% had some. General study points: Compared with CD4+, CD8+ T cells on average had more expanded clones.

The V call is TRBV18, the J call TRBJ2-2, with 8 positions matching TRBD2. This clonotype originated in an adult with an advanced solid tumor such as melanoma, head and neck, liver or kidney cancer. Material: CD4+ or CD8+ T cells sorted from blood, obtained in a trial of the OX40 agonist ivuxolimab. The CDR3 sequence: CASSPAGGSTGELFF. The CDR3 DNA reads TGTGCCAGCTCACCAGCGGGAGGAAGTACCGGGGAGCTGTTTTTT.